This T cell receptor (beta chain) stems from a study of OX40 agonist ivuxolimab in advanced cancers. Assay used: immunoSEQ multiplex PCR; TCRdb lists only in-frame clones, some missing. In the table there are more than 65,000 clones, around 93% of which are singletons. Study-wide results and limits: Blood T cells, both CD4+ and CD8+, expanded clonally by week 6 at 0.1 to 3.0 mg/kg. It was also the case that some nonresponders had low normalized T-cell clonal expansion. More expanded clones were seen, on average, in CD8+ T cells than in CD4+.

The V gene's germline CDR1 is MNHNY and CDR2 SVGAGI (reference sequence). Trimming removed 2 bases from V and 4 bases from J, with 17 bases in between. This CDR3 has 16 residues. With regard to this clone: Its antigen is not known.

The receptor comes from an adult with an advanced solid tumor such as melanoma, head and neck, liver or kidney cancer. The material sequenced was CD4+ or CD8+ T cells sorted from blood, taken in a trial of the OX40 agonist ivuxolimab. V and J are TRBV6-6 and TRBJ1-2; weak D call: TRBD1 (6 bases). The CDR3 nucleotides read TGTGCCAGCAGTTACCCGGGGGGGGCGGGAGCCTATGGCTACACCTTC. Amino acids: CASSYPGGAGAYGYTF.